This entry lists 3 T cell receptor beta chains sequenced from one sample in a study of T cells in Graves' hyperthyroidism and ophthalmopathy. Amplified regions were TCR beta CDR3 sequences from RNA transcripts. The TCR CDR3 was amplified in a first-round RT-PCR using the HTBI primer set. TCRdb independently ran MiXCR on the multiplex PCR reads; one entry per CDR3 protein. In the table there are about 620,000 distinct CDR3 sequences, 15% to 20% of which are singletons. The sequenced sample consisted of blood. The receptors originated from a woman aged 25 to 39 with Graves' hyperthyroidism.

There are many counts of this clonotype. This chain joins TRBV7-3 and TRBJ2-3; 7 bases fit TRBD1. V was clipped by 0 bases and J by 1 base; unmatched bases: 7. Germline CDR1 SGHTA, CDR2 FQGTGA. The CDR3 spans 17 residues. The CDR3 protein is CASSLTARGYGTDTQYF. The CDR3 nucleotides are TGTGCCAGCAGCTTAACGGCCAGGGGGTATGGCACAGATACGCAGTATTTT.

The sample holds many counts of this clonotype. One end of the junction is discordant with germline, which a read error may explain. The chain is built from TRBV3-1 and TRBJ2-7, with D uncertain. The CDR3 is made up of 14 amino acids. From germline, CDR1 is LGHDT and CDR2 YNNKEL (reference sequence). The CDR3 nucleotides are TGTGCCAGCAGCCAAGGGTCGGAGATCTACAAGCAGTACTTC. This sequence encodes CASSQGSEIYKQYF.

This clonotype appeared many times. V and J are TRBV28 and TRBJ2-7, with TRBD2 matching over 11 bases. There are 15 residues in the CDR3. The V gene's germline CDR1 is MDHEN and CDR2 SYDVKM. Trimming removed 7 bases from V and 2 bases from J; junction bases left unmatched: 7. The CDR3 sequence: CASNPKTSGAYEQYF. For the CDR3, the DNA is TGTGCCAGCAATCCAAAGACTAGCGGGGCCTACGAGCAGTACTTC.